This TCR beta chain was obtained from a study of blood T cell repertoires in COVID-19. About the study: There were acute and convalescent COVID-19 samples, and they came from the United States, Italy and Spain.

Only a few counts were recorded for this clone. This CDR3 has 17 residues. The V gene end was trimmed by 5 bases and the J gene end by 5 bases; junction bases not matched to a gene: 16. Germline-derived CDR1 and CDR2 are MDHEN and SYDVKM. Data came from immunoSEQ multiplex PCR; TCRdb stores just in-frame clones and leaves some out. The table includes about 160,000 clones, over 80% detected once. The specimen sequenced was peripheral blood. This TCR was recovered from a woman between 55 and 75 years old who had recovered from COVID-19. The chain carries TRBV28 and TRBJ1-2; 8 bases are a match to TRBD1. This chain's CDR3 is CASSLISPTGGIYGYTF. In DNA form, the CDR3 reads TGTGCCAGCAGTCTCATAAGTCCAACAGGGGGGATTTATGGCTACACCTTC.